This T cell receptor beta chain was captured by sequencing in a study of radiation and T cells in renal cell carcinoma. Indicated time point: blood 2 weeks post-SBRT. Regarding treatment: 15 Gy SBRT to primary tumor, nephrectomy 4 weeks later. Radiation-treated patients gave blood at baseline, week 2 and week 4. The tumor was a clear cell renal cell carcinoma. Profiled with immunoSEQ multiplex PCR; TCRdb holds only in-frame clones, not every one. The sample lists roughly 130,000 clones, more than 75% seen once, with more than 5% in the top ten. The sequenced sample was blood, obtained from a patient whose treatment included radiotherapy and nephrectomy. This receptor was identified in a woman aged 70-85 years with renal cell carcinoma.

The CDR3 spells CASSLKGGWTEAFF. The CDR3 bases are TGTGCCAGTAGCCTCAAGGGGGGCTGGACTGAAGCTTTCTTT. The chain is built from TRBV19 and TRBJ1-1, with D possibly TRBD1 on 6 matching bases. Germline CDR1 reads LNHDA; CDR2 reads SQIVND (reference sequence). There are 14 residues in the CDR3. Trimming removed 6 bases at V and 5 bases at J, with 16 bases between.